Given below is one T cell receptor beta chain in context. Its antigen is currently unknown. This CDR3 is 15 amino acids long. The trim removed 4 bases at V and 9 bases at J, leaving 8 bases unmatched. The germline gives CDR1 SEHNR, CDR2 FQNEAQ (reference sequence). MiXCR, run by TCRdb on the RT-PCR reads, gives a single entry per CDR3 protein. The table lists approximately 310,000 distinct CDR3 sequences, around a fifth of them singletons. This specimen belongs to a study of response to subunit inactivated influenza vaccine. Study results and caveats: New T cells are recruited in small numbers by each seasonal influenza vaccination, according to the authors' suggestion.

The chain combines TRBV7-9 with TRBJ2-1; 11 positions agree with TRBD2. This sample comprised PBMCs from blood, obtained less than 22 months after vaccination. This clonotype was sampled from a man aged 50 to 69 who received an inactivated influenza vaccine. The chain's CDR3 is CASSYLAGGWSEQFF. CDR3 DNA: TGTGCCAGCAGCTATCTAGCGGGAGGCTGGAGTGAGCAGTTCTTC.